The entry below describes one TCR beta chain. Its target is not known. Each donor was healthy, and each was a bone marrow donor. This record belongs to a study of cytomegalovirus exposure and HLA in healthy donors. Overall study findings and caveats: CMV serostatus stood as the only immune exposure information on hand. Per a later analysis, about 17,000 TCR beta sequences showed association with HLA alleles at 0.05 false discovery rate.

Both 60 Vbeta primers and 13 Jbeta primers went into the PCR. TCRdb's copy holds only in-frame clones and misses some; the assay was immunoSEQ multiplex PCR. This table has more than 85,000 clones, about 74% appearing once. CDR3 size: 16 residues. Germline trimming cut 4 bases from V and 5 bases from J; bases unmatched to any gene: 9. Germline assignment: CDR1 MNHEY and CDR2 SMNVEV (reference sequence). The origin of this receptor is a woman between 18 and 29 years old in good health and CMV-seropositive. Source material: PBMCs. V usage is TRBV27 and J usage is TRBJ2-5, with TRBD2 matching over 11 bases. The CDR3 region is CASSYFLPSGGETQYF. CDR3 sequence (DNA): TGTGCCAGCAGTTATTTCCTGCCTAGCGGGGGGGAGACCCAGTACTTC.